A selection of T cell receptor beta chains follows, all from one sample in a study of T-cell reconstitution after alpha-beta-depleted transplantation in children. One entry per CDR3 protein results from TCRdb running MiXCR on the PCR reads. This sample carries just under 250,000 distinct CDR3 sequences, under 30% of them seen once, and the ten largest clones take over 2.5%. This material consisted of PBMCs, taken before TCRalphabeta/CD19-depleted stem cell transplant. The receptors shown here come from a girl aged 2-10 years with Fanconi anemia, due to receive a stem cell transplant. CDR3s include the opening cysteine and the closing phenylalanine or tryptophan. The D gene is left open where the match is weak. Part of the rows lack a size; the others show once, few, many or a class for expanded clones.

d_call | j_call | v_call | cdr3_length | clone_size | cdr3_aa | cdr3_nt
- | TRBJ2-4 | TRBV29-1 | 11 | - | CSVEEARGQYF | TGCAGCGTTGAGGAGGCGAGGGGTCAGTACTTC
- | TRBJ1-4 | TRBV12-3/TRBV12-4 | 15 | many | CASSSGKFKNEKLFF | TGTGCCAGCAGTTCAGGGAAGTTTAAGAATGAAAAACTGTTTTTT
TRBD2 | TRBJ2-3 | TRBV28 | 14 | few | CASSLIQRGHTQYF | TGTGCCAGCAGTTTAATCCAGCGGGGTCATACGCAGTATTTT
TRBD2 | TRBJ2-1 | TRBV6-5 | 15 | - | CASSYGGGSYNEQFF | TGTGCCAGCAGTTATGGCGGGGGCTCCTACAATGAGCAGTTCTTC
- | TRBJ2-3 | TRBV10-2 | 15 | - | CASSVVRALADTQYF | TGCGCCAGCAGTGTCGTCCGGGCCCTTGCGGATACGCAGTATTTT
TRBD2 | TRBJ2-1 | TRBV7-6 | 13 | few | CASSVGLNNEQFF | TGTGCCAGCAGCGTGGGACTAAACAATGAGCAGTTCTTC
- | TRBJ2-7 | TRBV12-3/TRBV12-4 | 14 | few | CASSLDPLRGEQYF | TGTGCCAGCAGTTTAGACCCCCTCCGGGGCGAGCAGTACTTC
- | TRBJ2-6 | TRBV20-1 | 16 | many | CSASSPLGAGANVLTF | TGCAGTGCTAGTAGTCCTTTGGGAGCTGGGGCCAACGTCCTGACTTTC
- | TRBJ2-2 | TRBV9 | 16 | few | CASSPTPGPQPGELFF | TGTGCCAGCAGCCCAACCCCGGGACCCCAGCCCGGGGAGCTGTTTTTT
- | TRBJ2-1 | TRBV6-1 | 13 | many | CASRGASYNEQFF | TGTGCCAGCAGGGGGGCCTCCTACAATGAGCAGTTCTTC
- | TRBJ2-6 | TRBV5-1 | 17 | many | CASSLTGPSSGANVLTF | TGCGCCAGCAGCTTGACCGGGCCGTCCTCTGGGGCCAACGTCCTGACTTTC
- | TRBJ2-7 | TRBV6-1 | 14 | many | CASSEALLGYEQYF | TGTGCCAGCAGTGAAGCCCTTTTGGGCTACGAGCAGTACTTC
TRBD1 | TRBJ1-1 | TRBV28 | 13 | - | CASSWQGDTEAFF | TGTGCCAGCAGTTGGCAGGGGGACACTGAAGCTTTCTTT
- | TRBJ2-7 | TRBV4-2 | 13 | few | CASSQVTGPRQYF | TGTGCCAGCAGCCAAGTAACGGGTCCACGGCAGTACTTC
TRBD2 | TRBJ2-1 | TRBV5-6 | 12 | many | CASSLMRGGEFF | TGTGCCAGCAGCTTAATGCGGGGGGGAGAGTTCTTC
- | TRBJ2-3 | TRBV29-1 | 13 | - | CSVAGQITDTQYF | TGCAGCGTAGCCGGACAGATCACAGATACGCAGTATTTT
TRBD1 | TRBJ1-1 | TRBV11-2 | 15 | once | CASSLWDRVDTEAFF | TGTGCCAGCAGCTTGTGGGACAGGGTGGACACTGAAGCTTTCTTT